This TCR beta chain was sequenced during a study of shared clonotypes between healthy human individuals. Study findings and constraints: Large sequencing depth failed to make sorted-subset sequencing complete, rarefaction showed. Sequencing depth was predicted to influence how clonotypes are shared among donors.

This CDR3 has 18 amino acids. V lost 7 bases, J lost 1 base, and 25 bases lay in between. Germline assignment: CDR1 WSHSY and CDR2 SAAADI. Remarks on this clone: The antigen is unknown.

200 to 250 ng DNA, about 30,000 T cell genomes, went into each sorted-subset replicate PCR. The repertoire was sequenced with immunoSEQ multiplex PCR; TCRdb's copy has only in-frame clones and lacks some. The sample lists 550,000 to 650,000 clones, approximately 96% seen once, with 0.11% in the top ten. Naive CD8 cells lacked CD45RO and underwent positive selection for CCR7, leaving out terminally differentiated effector memory CD45RA+ cells. Each sample came from a Caucasian adult donor living in Nashville, Tennessee. The material sequenced was naive CD8+ T cells sorted from blood. The V call is TRBV10-2, the J call TRBJ2-5, with D possibly TRBD1 on 6 matching bases. This receptor was identified in a woman in her twenties or thirties in good health. The CDR3 loop reads CASTRRGGLISLQETQYF. The CDR3 bases are TGCGCCAGCACTCGCAGGGGCGGTCTCATAAGCCTCCAAGAGACCCAGTACTTC.